One sample yielded the 24 T cell receptor beta chains listed below, sequenced in a study of blood T cell repertoires in COVID-19. Profiled with immunoSEQ multiplex PCR; TCRdb holds only in-frame clones, not every one. The sample includes hundreds of thousands of clones, 70% to 85% of them seen just once. Sequenced material: peripheral blood. These receptors all come from a man aged 80 or over with acute or convalescent COVID-19.

This clone was recorded only once. V usage is TRBV12-3 or TRBV12-4 and J usage is TRBJ2-7, with D possibly being TRBD1 (6 bases). V gave up 5 bases and J gave up 3 bases, with 11 bases separating them. The CDR3 runs 13 residues. The CDR3 sequence: CASSLRGNYEQYF. The CDR3 DNA sequence: TGTGCCAGCAGTCTTAGGGGGAACTACGAGCAGTACTTC.

This rearrangement joins TRBV25-1 to TRBJ2-1; the match to TRBD2 covers 10 bases. The CDR3 sequence is 17 residues long. Germline assignment: CDR1 MGHDK and CDR2 SYGVNS. V shed 2 bases, J shed 5 bases, and the junction held 9 bases outside the gene matches. The CDR3 here is CASSEPSGRAQNNEQFF. In DNA form, the CDR3 reads TGTGCCAGCAGTGAACCGAGCGGGAGGGCCCAGAACAATGAGCAGTTCTTC.

This chain links TRBV6-5 with TRBJ1-4; TRBD1 matches 9 bases. Germline V CDR1 and CDR2: MNHEY, SVGAGI. The trim removed 4 bases at V and 5 bases at J, leaving 2 bases unmatched. The CDR3 has 14 residues. In nucleotides, the CDR3 is TGTGCCAGCAGTTCGGACAGGGGAAATGAAAAACTGTTTTTT. Amino acid sequence: CASSSDRGNEKLFF.

The gene calls are TRBV11-1 and TRBJ1-1; TRBD1 agrees at 7 bases. V was clipped by 3 bases and J by 0 bases; unmatched bases: 4. The germline CDR1 and CDR2 sequences are SGHAT and FQDESV (reference sequence). The CDR3 spans 15 residues. This CDR3 reads CASSLRGLLNTEAFF. In DNA, the CDR3 is TGTGCCAGCAGCTTGAGGGGGCTTTTGAACACTGAAGCTTTCTTT. Full variable domain (rest looked up from reference TRBV11-1 and TRBJ1-1): EAEVAQSPRYKITEKSQAVAFWCDPISGHATLYWYRQILGQGPELLVQFQDESVVDDSQLPKDRFSAERLKGVDSTLKIQPAELGDSAMYLCASSLRGLLNTEAFFGQGTRLTVV.

The rearrangement uses TRBV24-1 and TRBJ2-1; 11 positions match TRBD2. The trim removed 0 bases at V and 7 bases at J, leaving 16 bases unmatched. The germline V gene has CDR1 KGHDR and CDR2 SFDVKD. The CDR3 runs 20 residues. This chain's CDR3 is CATSDLRGGVVAGGPNEQFF. The CDR3 bases are TGTGCCACCAGTGATTTGCGTGGTGGGGTGGTAGCGGGAGGGCCGAATGAGCAGTTCTTC.

The gene calls are TRBV5-1 and TRBJ1-4, with 12 bases that match TRBD1. Germline trimming cut 4 bases from V and 0 bases from J; bases unmatched to any gene: 13. The CDR3 consists of 20 residues. From germline, CDR1 is SGHRS and CDR2 YFSETQ. The CDR3 DNA is TGCGCCAGCAGCCCCCTGGGACAGGGGGCGTCTTTAGCAACTAATGAAAAACTGTTTTTT. It codes for CASSPLGQGASLATNEKLFF.

As for this clone: Germline is not matched at one junction end, which may reflect a read error. V gene TRBV5-4 combines with J gene TRBJ1-4, with a weak D call TRBD1 (6 bases). Germline V gene sequence: CDR1 SGHNT, CDR2 YYREEE (reference sequence). The CDR3 spans 15 residues. CDR3 protein: CASSTQGITKEKLFF. The CDR3 DNA reads TGTGCCAGCAGTACGCAGGGGATTACTAAGGAAAAACTGTTTTTT.

The chain uses TRBV18 and TRBJ2-1; D remains ambiguous. Trimming stripped 0 bases from V and 0 bases from J, with 6 bases between. This CDR3 has 15 residues. The germline gives CDR1 KGHSH, CDR2 LQKENI. The CDR3 loop reads CASSPPASSYNEQFF. CDR3 DNA: TGTGCCAGCTCACCACCGGCTAGCTCCTACAATGAGCAGTTCTTC.

This sequence joins TRBV2 and TRBJ2-7, with D unresolved. With 6 bases removed from V and 1 base from J, the gap between germline ends came to 7 bases. This CDR3 has 12 amino acids. Germline values: CDR1 SNHLY, CDR2 FYNNEI. As DNA, the CDR3 is TGTGCCAGCAGCCTCGGTTCCTACGAGCAGTACTTC. Its translation is CASSLGSYEQYF.

This chain joins TRBV5-1 and TRBJ2-5, with TRBD2 identical over 10 bases. CDR3 length equals 16 residues. V lost 4 bases to trimming and J lost 2 bases; unmatched junction nucleotides: 8. CDR1 and CDR2 from the germline V gene are SGHRS and YFSETQ. CDR3 nucleotide sequence: TGCGCCAGCAGCAGGGGGTCTAGCGGGAGTCAAGAGACCCAGTACTTC. Amino acid sequence: CASSRGSSGSQETQYF.

The chain joins TRBV7-6 to TRBJ2-5; TRBD2 agrees at 10 bases. Germline V gives CDR1 SGHVS, CDR2 FNYEAQ. The CDR3 is made up of 15 amino acids. J gave up 2 bases and V 5 bases, and 5 bases lay outside the gene matches. CDR3: CASSPGTSVQETQYF. Written as DNA, the CDR3 is TGTGCCAGCAGCCCCGGGACTAGCGTACAAGAGACCCAGTACTTC.

This chain joins TRBV24-1 and TRBJ2-5, with 9 positions matching TRBD1. Per the germline V gene, CDR1 is KGHDR and CDR2 is SFDVKD. Germline trimming cut 3 bases from V and 5 bases from J; bases unmatched to any gene: 6. The CDR3 is 15 amino acids. The CDR3 nucleotides are TGTGCCACCAGTGATGTGGGACAGGGAGGGGAGACCCAGTACTTC. It yields the protein CATSDVGQGGETQYF.

The V and J genes are TRBV7-8 and TRBJ1-4; TRBD1 might be the D (5 bases). The CDR3 has 14 amino acids. V was pared by 3 bases and J by 8 bases, with 13 bases between. The V gene's germline CDR1 is SGHVS and CDR2 FQNEAQ. CDR3 protein: CASSFQGRGEKLFF. CDR3 nucleotide sequence: TGTGCCAGCAGCTTTCAGGGAAGAGGCGAAAAACTGTTTTTT.

This chain connects TRBV7-2 to TRBJ2-3; maybe TRBD2 (6 bases). The CDR3 covers 15 residues. V lost 2 bases and J 4 bases, leaving 13 bases between the germline ends. Per the germline V gene, CDR1 is SGHTA and CDR2 is FQGNSA. The CDR3 nucleotides are TGTGCCAGCAGCTTATTGGGGACTGTAGCAGATACGCAGTATTTT. Translated: CASSLLGTVADTQYF.

The chain uses TRBV5-1 and TRBJ1-1; 10 bases map to TRBD1. This CDR3 is 15 amino acids long. J was trimmed by 4 bases and V by 3 bases; bases with no gene match: 6. The germline CDR1 and CDR2 sequences are SGHRS and YFSETQ. Here the CDR3 DNA reads TGCGCCAGCAGCTGGTGGGACAGGGGAGGCACTGAAGCTTTCTTT. This encodes CASSWWDRGGTEAFF.

The V and J genes are TRBV30 and TRBJ2-6; possible D gene TRBD1, 6 bases. The germline gives CDR1 GTSNPN, CDR2 SVGIG (reference sequence). V dropped 3 bases and J dropped 0 bases, with 15 bases sitting between them. The CDR3 has 17 amino acids. CDR3 DNA sequence: TGTGCCTGGAGCTTGGGGGCATACGGCTCTGGGGCCAACGTCCTGACTTTC. It codes for CAWSLGAYGSGANVLTF.

The chain joins TRBV7-5 to TRBJ2-2; the table's TRBD2 call for D was not verified on the DNA. TRBV7-5 is recorded as a pseudogene. CDR3 length equals 15 residues. The DNA for the CDR3 is TGTGCCAGAAGCTTAGTCGCTAGGAACACCGGGGAGCTGTTTTTT. Protein product: CARSLVARNTGELFF.

J is TRBJ1-1 and V is TRBV3-1 (or the pseudogene TRBV3-2); 7 nucleotides match TRBD1. Germline assignment: CDR1 LGHDT and CDR2 YNNKEL (reference sequence). The junction had 15 bases not matched to a gene; V was cut back by 0 bases and J by 11 bases. CDR3 size: 16 residues. This CDR3 is CASSQEGVTGPVRAFF. CDR3 DNA: TGTGCCAGCAGCCAAGAAGGGGTGACAGGGCCCGTACGCGCTTTCTTT.

This clone was observed a few times. V gene TRBV2 combines with J gene TRBJ1-5; D remains ambiguous. Per germline, CDR1 SNHLY and CDR2 FYNNEI. V lost 3 bases and J lost 3, with 6 bases in between. This CDR3 is 13 amino acids long. CDR3 loop: CASSEQYNQPQHF. In DNA, the CDR3 is TGTGCCAGCAGTGAGCAGTACAATCAGCCCCAGCATTTT. Using reference TRBV2 and TRBJ1-5 for the parts outside the CDR3, the full variable domain is EPEVTQTPSHQVTQMGQEVILRCVPISNHLYFYWYRQILGQKVEFLVSFYNNEISEKSEIFDDQFSVERPDGSNFTLKIRSTKLEDSAMYFCASSEQYNQPQHFGDGTRLSIL.

This clone was seen more than once but under ten times. V is TRBV18 and J is TRBJ1-6; D is undetermined. The CDR3 runs to 15 residues. CDR1 KGHSH and CDR2 LQKENI come from the germline V gene. The V gene lost 3 bases and the J gene lost 8 bases, with 14 bases spanning the gap. In nucleotides, the CDR3 is TGTGCCAGCTCACCTTTGGTTGGTTCAGATTCACCCCTCCACTTT. This translates into CASSPLVGSDSPLHF.

The CDR3 DNA reads TGTGCTAGTGGCACTGAACGGAGCTCCTACAATGAGCAGTTCTTC. This codes for CASGTERSSYNEQFF. V gene TRBV12-5 combines with J gene TRBJ2-1; unclear D gene. Germline-derived CDR1 and CDR2 are LGHNT and FRNRAP. CDR3 length equals 15 residues. V was trimmed by 6 bases and J by 0 bases, leaving 12 bases between them.

This chain connects TRBV2 to TRBJ2-2; D is perhaps TRBD1 (5 bases). CDR3 size: 15 residues. CDR1 and CDR2 from the germline V gene are SNHLY and FYNNEI. The germline V and J ends were trimmed by 2 bases and 2 bases, with 9 bases remaining between them. CDR3 sequence (DNA): TGTGCCAGCAGTGAATGGACACCCAACACCGGGGAGCTGTTTTTT. It yields the protein CASSEWTPNTGELFF.

The chain is built from TRBV15 and TRBJ1-2; 8 bases align to TRBD1. Per the germline V gene, CDR1 is LNHNV and CDR2 is YYDKDF (reference sequence). The trim removed 1 base at V and 8 bases at J, leaving 15 bases unmatched. The CDR3 runs to 17 residues. The CDR3 here is CATSRVRTGQGMGGYTF. For the CDR3, the DNA is TGTGCCACCAGCAGAGTCCGGACCGGACAGGGAATGGGCGGCTACACCTTC.

The genes are TRBV18 and TRBJ2-7; no definite D call. With 3 bases removed from V and 3 bases from J, the gap between germline ends came to 9 bases. The germline gives CDR1 KGHSH, CDR2 LQKENI. The CDR3 extends over 13 amino acids. The CDR3: CASSPGLSYEQYF. The CDR3 bases are TGTGCCAGCTCACCCGGGTTAAGCTACGAGCAGTACTTC.